These 8 T cell receptor beta chains share one sample of origin, sequenced in a study of T cell repertoires in cytomegalovirus infection. TCRdb called the reads again in MiXCR, with one record for every CDR3 protein. The data hold 340,000 or so distinct CDR3 sequences, with 25% observed a single time. Their specific antigens are unknown. Sequencing was performed on cultured PBMCs, taken from culture after CMV antigen stimulation. The receptor source for this set is a human donor in good health (CMV status not recorded). Some clones in this sample may be carry-over from other donors' samples.

This chain links TRBV9 with TRBJ1-3; no definite D call. Germline loops: CDR1 SGDLS, CDR2 YYNGEE. With 0 bases removed from V and 4 bases from J, the gap between germline ends came to 5 bases. The CDR3 runs to 13 residues. The DNA of the CDR3 is TGTGCCAGCAGCGTAGCAACCGGAAACACCATATATTTT. Its protein is CASSVATGNTIYF.

The rearrangement links TRBV12-3 or TRBV12-4 to TRBJ2-3; 7 bases agree with TRBD2. This CDR3 spans 16 amino acids. With V trimmed by 1 base and J by 0 bases, 4 bases remained unmatched. CDR3 nucleotide sequence: TGTGCCAGCAGTTTAGGGCTAGCGGATAGCACAGATACGCAGTATTTT. It is translated as CASSLGLADSTDTQYF.

The V and J genes are TRBV12-3 or TRBV12-4 and TRBJ2-7, with TRBD1 matching 9 bases. The CDR3 has 15 amino acids. Trimming cost V 4 bases and J 1 base; bases outside gene matches: 5. CDR3 loop: CASSSTGTGSYEQYV. The CDR3 region has the DNA TGTGCCAGCAGTTCGACCGGGACAGGGTCCTACGAGCAGTACGTC.

This clonotype was seen ten or more times. The rearrangement links TRBV7-2 to TRBJ2-2; D call uncertain. The germline V gene encodes CDR1 SGHTA and CDR2 FQGNSA. V lost 5 bases to trimming and J lost 4 bases, with 11 bases between them. The CDR3 sequence is 14 residues long. The CDR3 region has the DNA TGTGCCAGCAGCCCTCAATTATTCACCGGGGAGCTGTTTTTT. Its protein product is CASSPQLFTGELFF.

This clonotype turned up a few times. The genes are TRBV4-1 and TRBJ2-2; 9 bases are shared with TRBD2. Germline loops: CDR1 MGHRA, CDR2 YSYEKL. The V gene end was trimmed by 1 base and the J gene end by 4 bases; junction bases not matched to a gene: 1. The CDR3 is 15 residues long. The CDR3 reads CASSQGSGGTGELFF. Written as DNA, the CDR3 is TGCGCCAGCAGCCAAGGTAGCGGGGGCACCGGGGAGCTGTTTTTT.

This clonotype was detected a few times. The V and J genes are TRBV7-9 and TRBJ2-2, with D perhaps TRBD1 (5 bases). Germline lookup yields CDR1 SEHNR and CDR2 FQNEAQ (reference sequence). This CDR3 has 16 residues. The V and J ends lost 0 bases and 4 bases respectively, with 12 bases between them. The CDR3 region has the DNA TGTGCCAGCAGCTTAGCGGGGCCTACCCGCACCGGGGAGCTGTTTTTT. Its protein is CASSLAGPTRTGELFF.

The chain recombines TRBV27 with TRBJ2-1, with 10 bases that match TRBD2. The CDR3 consists of 16 residues. Germline assignment: CDR1 MNHEY and CDR2 SMNVEV (reference sequence). Trimming at V came to 6 bases and at J to 5 bases, leaving 10 bases not matched to a gene. The chain's CDR3 is CASSSPSGRANNEQFF. CDR3 DNA: TGTGCCAGCAGCTCCCCCAGCGGGAGGGCCAACAATGAGCAGTTCTTC.

There are a few counts of this clonotype. The chain recombines TRBV10-3 with TRBJ2-5, with D unclear. Germline assignment: CDR1 ENHRY and CDR2 SYGVKD. V gave up 0 bases and J gave up 7 bases, with 12 bases separating them. The CDR3 extends over 14 amino acids. CDR3 sequence: CAISESPSLGTQYF. DNA of the CDR3: TGTGCCATCAGTGAGTCGCCCAGTTTGGGGACCCAGTACTTC.